This T cell receptor beta chain was identified in a study of blood T cell repertoires in COVID-19. There are 16 residues in the CDR3. V shed 1 base and J 4 bases; nucleotides not matched to a gene: 4. Germline V lookup: CDR1 SNHLY, CDR2 FYNNEI. Original data processing: Researchers report that nucleated cell counts were estimated from reference gene primer amplification. This table comes from immunoSEQ multiplex PCR, and its TCRdb copy is limited to in-frame clones, with some not included. V and J calls and clone size follow that table, whereas D and trimming were derived from the DNA. The table has around 79,000 clones, 88% seen once.

Input material: peripheral blood. The clonotype was recovered from a human donor in a cohort sampled during active COVID-19. The gene calls are TRBV2 and TRBJ2-3; 11 positions match TRBD2. The CDR3 sequence is CASSEGLAGSADTQYF. CDR3 in DNA: TGTGCCAGCAGTGAAGGACTAGCGGGATCGGCAGATACGCAGTATTTT.